What follows are 14 T cell receptor beta chains derived from one specimen sequenced in a study of vaccination and CD4 T cells after COVID-19. No cognate antigen is known for these TCRs. An Oncomine TCR Beta short-read assay was used to sequence the DNA from cultured CD4+ T cells. TCRdb itself ran the PCR reads through MiXCR, one entry per CDR3 protein. The sample records some 3,000 distinct CDR3 sequences, approximately 32% being singletons. The treatment here: approximately nine-day PBMC culture with coronavirus spike peptide pools or control peptides (ViraFEST assay). CD4+ T-cell collection from the unexposed donor predated the COVID-19 pandemic (2011-2018). The sample consisted of CD4+ T cells from blood, cultured in vitro. The receptors shown here come from a human donor in good health.

This clonotype was counted only a few times. This chain joins TRBV7-2 and TRBJ1-3; the D is unclear. The CDR3 contains 14 residues. Germline assignment: CDR1 SGHTA and CDR2 FQGNSA. Trimming removed 5 bases from V and 1 base from J, with 9 bases in between. The CDR3 sequence: CASSPTGSGNTIYF. Here the CDR3 DNA reads TGTGCCAGCAGCCCGACGGGTTCTGGAAACACCATATATTTT.

Only a few counts were recorded for this clonotype. The chain carries TRBV20-1 and TRBJ1-1; the D gene is possibly TRBD1 (5 bases). This CDR3 region has 13 residues. Per the germline V gene, CDR1 is DFQATT and CDR2 is SNEGSKA (reference sequence). V was clipped by 3 bases and J by 8 bases, with 16 bases between them. The CDR3 region is CSASPGNYYEAFF. The CDR3 DNA is TGCAGTGCTAGTCCAGGGAACTACTACGAAGCTTTCTTT.

This clonotype was seen just once. This chain joins TRBV2 and TRBJ2-7; TRBD2 matches 10 bases. CDR1 is SNHLY, CDR2 FYNNEI, per germline. The CDR3 spans 16 residues. Germline trimming cut 1 base from V and 2 bases from J; bases unmatched to any gene: 5. The CDR3 protein is CASSEGPSGGTYEQYF. The CDR3 nucleotides are TGTGCCAGCAGTGAAGGGCCTAGCGGGGGAACCTACGAGCAGTACTTC.

This sequence joins TRBV6-1 and TRBJ1-2, with 9 nucleotides matching TRBD1. V trimming: 1 base; J trimming: 8 bases; junction bases outside the gene matches: 8. The germline gives CDR1 MNHNS, CDR2 SASEGT. The CDR3 totals 15 residues. In DNA form, the CDR3 reads TGTGCCAGCAGTGAAGACGGGACAGGGCTTCGGGGCTACACCTTC. Translated: CASSEDGTGLRGYTF.

The V and J genes are TRBV5-4 and TRBJ2-7, with no clear D. Germline CDR1 and CDR2: SGHNT and YYREEE (reference sequence). The V end lost 4 bases, the J end lost 3 bases, and 5 bases lay between the germline ends. The CDR3 has 11 residues. The CDR3 region is CASSTSYEQYF. Here the CDR3 DNA reads TGTGCCAGCAGCACCAGCTACGAGCAGTACTTC.

This clonotype has just a few counts. The chain recombines TRBV7-9 with TRBJ2-7; 9 bases line up with TRBD1. Unmatched junction bases numbered 6, after V lost 2 bases and J lost 4 bases. The CDR3 extends over 15 amino acids. Germline lookup yields CDR1 SEHNR and CDR2 FQNEAQ (reference sequence). CDR3 DNA sequence: TGTGCCAGCAGCTTAACGGGACAGGGTATTTACGAGCAGTACTTC. Its translation: CASSLTGQGIYEQYF.

Judged by abundance, this clonotype is medium-sized (0.01 to 0.1%). The V and J genes are TRBV6-2 or TRBV6-3 and TRBJ1-5; D unresolved. The germline V and J ends were trimmed by 0 bases and 3 bases, with 9 bases remaining between them. There are 15 residues in the CDR3. The V gene's germline CDR1 is MNHEY and CDR2 SVGEGT. The CDR3 loop reads CASSYSPGINQPQHF. The CDR3 nucleotides read TGTGCCAGCAGTTACTCCCCTGGTATCAATCAGCCCCAGCATTTT.

There are a few counts of this clonotype. The V call is TRBV28, the J call TRBJ1-5; unclear D gene. The CDR3 is 15 residues long. Germline values: CDR1 MDHEN, CDR2 SYDVKM. The ends were cut back, 1 base at V and 3 bases at J, with 10 bases in the middle. The CDR3 DNA is TGTGCCAGCAGTTTATCACCTACTCTCAATCAGCCCCAGCATTTT. It is translated as CASSLSPTLNQPQHF.

The chain joins TRBV5-4 to TRBJ2-5, with 8 bases matching TRBD2. The CDR3 runs to 17 residues. J gave up 2 bases and V 0 bases, and 9 bases lay outside the gene matches. Germline CDR1 reads SGHNT; CDR2 reads YYREEE (reference sequence). The CDR3 sequence: CASSLGGTGGAQETQYF. The CDR3 region has the DNA TGTGCCAGCAGCTTGGGGGGGACGGGGGGGGCACAAGAGACCCAGTACTTC.

This chain connects TRBV19 to TRBJ2-3; 8 bases fit TRBD1. The length of the CDR3 is 14 residues. V lost 5 bases to trimming and J lost 1 base; unmatched junction nucleotides: 2. Germline loops: CDR1 LNHDA, CDR2 SQIVND (reference sequence). This CDR3 is CASSPGQGTDTQYF. The CDR3 DNA reads TGTGCCAGTAGTCCGGGACAGGGCACAGATACGCAGTATTTT.

Comments on this clonotype: An end of the junction differs from the germline gene, which may be a read error. This rearrangement joins TRBV9 to TRBJ2-3, with TRBD1 identical over 10 bases. CDR3 length: 17 residues. CDR1 and CDR2 from the germline V gene are SGDLS and YYNGEE. The CDR3 region is CVSSVGDRGSHPDTQYF. Written as DNA, the CDR3 is TGTGTCAGCAGCGTAGGGGACAGGGGCTCCCATCCAGATACGCAGTATTTT. The full variable domain, completed using reference TRBV9 and TRBJ2-3, is DSGVTQTPKHLITATGQRVTLRCSPRSGDLSVYWYQQSLDQGLQFLIQYYNGEERAKGNILERFSAQQFPDLHSELNLSSLELGDSALYFCVSSVGDRGSHPDTQYFGPGTRLTVL.

The gene calls are TRBV7-9 and TRBJ1-1; tentatively, D is TRBD1 (5 bases). This CDR3 contains 13 residues. Trimming removed 5 bases from V and 1 base from J, with 8 bases in between. The germline V gene encodes CDR1 SEHNR and CDR2 FQNEAQ (reference sequence). CDR3 region: CASSLTGNTEAFF. The CDR3 bases are TGTGCCAGCAGCCTTACAGGGAACACTGAAGCTTTCTTT.

The rearrangement links TRBV20-1 to TRBJ2-1; D might be TRBD2 (6 bases). The CDR3 has 18 amino acids. V lost 6 bases and J lost 1, with 25 bases in between. Germline CDR1 reads DFQATT; CDR2 reads SNEGSKA (reference sequence). CDR3 bases: TGCAGTGCCAATCTAGCTGCGGGGCTAAAGATGTCCTACAATGAGCAGTTCTTC. Protein product: CSANLAAGLKMSYNEQFF.

In this sample, this clonotype turned up a few times. The chain links TRBV12-3 or TRBV12-4 to TRBJ1-2, with unresolved D. The CDR3 is 12 amino acids. The germline V and J ends were trimmed by 5 bases and 4 bases, with 8 bases remaining between them. CDR3 nucleotide sequence: TGTGCCAGCAGTCCCGCCGGCTATGGCTACACCTTC. Translated, it gives CASSPAGYGYTF.